This entry lists 15 T cell receptor beta chains sequenced from one sample in a study of neurological immune-mediated disorders. TCRdb redid the calling of the 5' RACE reads with MiXCR, one entry per CDR3 protein. The sample holds tens of thousands of distinct CDR3 sequences, about 4.2% seen once. The sample consisted of CD4+ T cells from blood. The receptors were gathered from a woman in her thirties or forties with multiple sclerosis.

This clonotype was seen repeatedly, ten times or more. This rearrangement joins TRBV15 to TRBJ1-5; no reliable D call. The V end was cut by 0 bases, the J end by 0 bases, with 3 bases between. Looked up from germline, CDR1 is LNHNV and CDR2 is YYDKDF (reference sequence). The CDR3 is 14 residues long. The CDR3 loop is CATSRDISNQPQHF. The CDR3 DNA reads as TGTGCCACCAGCAGAGATATTAGCAATCAGCCCCAGCATTTT.

This clonotype was seen repeatedly, ten times or more. The chain carries TRBV2 and TRBJ1-1; 7 bases agree with TRBD1. The V gene end was trimmed by 6 bases and the J gene end by 1 base; junction bases not matched to a gene: 8. The CDR3 spans 15 residues. Germline values: CDR1 SNHLY, CDR2 FYNNEI. The CDR3 reads CASRFQGGGNTEAFF. Here the CDR3 DNA reads TGTGCCAGCAGATTCCAGGGGGGGGGGAACACTGAAGCTTTCTTT.

In this sample, this clonotype turned up many times. V gene TRBV27 combines with J gene TRBJ2-7, with 9 bases aligning to TRBD1. The CDR3 runs to 14 residues. Per germline, CDR1 MNHEY and CDR2 SMNVEV (reference sequence). J was trimmed by 3 bases and V by 6 bases; bases with no gene match: 6. CDR3 bases: TGTGCCAGCAGCCGGACAGGGGCGATCTACGAGCAGTACTTC. Translating gives CASSRTGAIYEQYF.

The rearrangement links TRBV7-8 to TRBJ2-7; TRBD1 matches at 8 bases. V shed 6 bases, J shed 4 bases, and the junction held 5 bases outside the gene matches. The CDR3 has 13 residues. The germline gives CDR1 SGHVS, CDR2 FQNEAQ. The DNA for the CDR3 is TGTGCCAGCAGTGGGACAGGTATTTACGAGCAGTACTTC. Its translation: CASSGTGIYEQYF.

This clonotype was picked up many times. The chain employs TRBV5-1 and TRBJ1-3, with a tentative D call TRBD1 (5 bases). CDR3 length: 14 amino acids. The V gene's germline CDR1 is SGHRS and CDR2 YFSETQ. Trimming left V 5 bases short and J 0 bases short, with 9 bases between. CDR3 DNA sequence: TGCGCCAGCAGGCGAGACAGCTCTGGAAACACCATATATTTT. This translates into CASRRDSSGNTIYF.

Ten or more counts support this clonotype. J is TRBJ2-3 and V is TRBV29-1, with 10 bases identical to TRBD1. V trimming: 1 base; J trimming: 2 bases; junction bases outside the gene matches: 9. Germline V gene data show CDR1 as SQVTM and CDR2 as ANQGSEA. The CDR3 length is 17 residues. The CDR3 loop reads CSVEGLGTGDFTDTQYF. CDR3 DNA: TGCAGCGTTGAAGGTCTCGGGACAGGGGATTTCACAGATACGCAGTATTTT.

There are many counts of this clonotype. The rearrangement uses TRBV5-8 and TRBJ2-5; a possible D gene is TRBD1 (6 bases). Trimming removed 0 bases from V and 0 bases from J, with 12 bases in between. The CDR3 runs to 16 residues. Germline V CDR1 and CDR2: SGHTS, YDEGEE. CDR3 in amino acids: CASSLAWGLNQETQYF. DNA for the CDR3: TGTGCCAGCAGCTTGGCTTGGGGGCTGAACCAAGAGACCCAGTACTTC.

In this sample, this clonotype turned up many times. J is TRBJ1-1 and V is TRBV13; D perhaps matches TRBD1 (5 bases). This CDR3 comprises 15 residues. Trimming removed 3 bases at V and 1 base at J, with 12 bases between. Germline CDR1 is PRHDT and CDR2 is FYEKMQ (reference sequence). CDR3 coding DNA: TGTGCCAGCAGCTTCCCGCGGGGGGGGAACACTGAAGCTTTCTTT. It codes for CASSFPRGGNTEAFF.

This clonotype has at least ten counts. The gene calls are TRBV4-1 and TRBJ1-2; D uncertain. This CDR3 has 14 residues. V was shortened by 3 bases and J by 4 bases, with 12 bases between the two germline ends. Per germline, CDR1 MGHRA and CDR2 YSYEKL. CDR3 in DNA: TGCGCCAGCAGCCACTCCGGGATTCCCTATGGCTACACCTTC. Encoded protein: CASSHSGIPYGYTF.

V usage is TRBV11-3 and J usage is TRBJ2-2; unclear D gene. Germline CDR1 SGHNT, CDR2 YENEEA. The germline V and J ends were trimmed by 0 bases and 1 base, with 6 bases remaining between them. The length of the CDR3 is 15 residues. CDR3 in amino acids: CASSLESGNTGELFF. The CDR3 DNA follows: TGTGCCAGCAGCTTAGAATCGGGGAACACCGGGGAGCTGTTTTTT.

Ten or more counts support this clonotype. The chain uses TRBV5-6 and TRBJ1-3; D is unresolved. The V end was cut by 3 bases, the J end by 3 bases, with 7 bases between. The CDR3 contains 13 residues. From germline, CDR1 is SGHDT and CDR2 YYEEEE. Written as DNA, the CDR3 is TGTGCCAGCAGCTGGACGGTTGGAAACACCATATATTTT. Its protein is CASSWTVGNTIYF.

This clonotype occurred many times. The V gene is TRBV5-1, the J gene TRBJ2-3; 11 bases match TRBD2. CDR1 SGHRS and CDR2 YFSETQ come from the germline V gene. Germline trimming cut 4 bases from V and 4 bases from J; bases unmatched to any gene: 2. The CDR3 spans 14 residues. CDR3 sequence (DNA): TGCGCCAGCAGCGGGACTAGCGGACCAGATACGCAGTATTTT. The encoded protein is CASSGTSGPDTQYF.

This clonotype appeared many times. The chain employs TRBV6-2 or TRBV6-3 and TRBJ2-3, with 15 bases matching TRBD2. Germline values: CDR1 MNHEY, CDR2 SVGEGT. V dropped 5 bases and J dropped 5; count of bases not matched to a gene: 8. The CDR3 consists of 17 residues. The CDR3 nucleotides are TGTGCCAGCAGTCCATGGACTAGCGGGGGGGCTATAGATACGCAGTATTTT. Amino acids: CASSPWTSGGAIDTQYF.

This clonotype came up many times. CDR3 sequence: CSAREPGYQPNQGYTF. The CDR3 DNA reads as TGCAGTGCTAGAGAACCAGGGTACCAACCTAATCAAGGCTACACCTTC. This chain uses TRBV20-1 with TRBJ1-2; D is perhaps TRBD1 (5 bases). Deletions cut 0 bases from V and 8 bases from J, with 22 bases between. The CDR3 contains 16 residues. Looked up from germline, CDR1 is DFQATT and CDR2 is SNEGSKA (reference sequence).

This clonotype was found many times. V usage is TRBV7-8 and J usage is TRBJ1-2; tentatively, D is TRBD1 (5 bases). CDR3 size: 13 residues. V was cut by 3 bases and J by 7 bases, with 12 bases left in between. The V gene's germline CDR1 is SGHVS and CDR2 FQNEAQ. DNA for the CDR3: TGTGCCAGCAGCTTGAATCAGGGATCTGGCTACACCTTC. It yields the protein CASSLNQGSGYTF. Full variable domain (outside the CDR3, taken from reference TRBV7-8 and TRBJ1-2): GAGVSQSPRYKVAKRGQDVALRCDPISGHVSLFWYQQALGQGPEFLTYFQNEAQLDKSGLPSDRFFAERPEGSVSTLKIQRTQQEDSAVYLCASSLNQGSGYTFGSGTRLTVV.